The sequence of this T cell receptor (beta chain) was determined in a study of blood T cell repertoires in COVID-19. Across the study: Collection of acute and convalescent COVID-19 samples took place in the United States, Italy and Spain. T cells, B-cell-depleted T cells, or PBMCs provided the cDNA or gDNA that served as material.

This CDR3 has 13 residues. Deletions cut 5 bases from V and 4 bases from J, with 10 bases between. CDR1 is SGHRS, CDR2 YFSETQ, per germline. Authors' processing steps: Quantification of nucleated cells was approximated via reference gene primer amplification. Using immunoSEQ multiplex PCR, the repertoire was profiled, and TCRdb retains in-frame clones only, with some absent. Clonal size and the V and J genes are those of that table, whereas D and trimming came from the DNA. The sample carries 140,000 or so clones, 82% recorded once. This rearrangement joins TRBV5-1 to TRBJ2-1; the D gene is possibly TRBD1 (5 bases). Sequenced material: peripheral blood. The receptor was derived from a woman at least 80 years old with acute or convalescent COVID-19. CDR3 sequence (DNA): TGCGCCAGCAGTCAGGACACTTACAATGAGCAGTTCTTC. Protein product: CASSQDTYNEQFF.